Following are 6 T cell receptor beta chains from one sample sequenced in a study of blood T cell repertoires in COVID-19. Profiling relied on immunoSEQ multiplex PCR, and the TCRdb table lists in-frame clones only, not all of them. The data contain fewer than 400,000 clones, approximately 88% of them seen just once; the ten biggest clones take up around 4.6%. Input material: PBMCs or T cells enriched from blood (not recorded which). The receptor set was obtained from a man between 25 and 39 years old who had recovered from COVID-19.

This chain links TRBV13 with TRBJ1-2; no definite D call. The germline V gene encodes CDR1 PRHDT and CDR2 FYEKMQ (reference sequence). CDR3 length equals 14 residues. V lost 0 bases and J 0 bases, leaving 5 bases between the germline ends. For the CDR3, the DNA is TGTGCCAGCAGCTTAGGCTCAGCTAACTATGGCTACACCTTC. This encodes CASSLGSANYGYTF.

V usage is TRBV24-1 and J usage is TRBJ2-6; 7 bases map to TRBD1. V shed 2 bases and J 0 bases; nucleotides not matched to a gene: 3. This CDR3 has 17 residues. Germline CDR1 reads KGHDR; CDR2 reads SFDVKD. The CDR3 is CATSDWSGGSGANVLTF. The CDR3 coding sequence is TGTGCCACCAGTGATTGGTCAGGGGGCTCTGGGGCCAACGTCCTGACTTTC.

This rearrangement joins TRBV5-1 to TRBJ2-5; unclear D gene. The V gene's germline CDR1 is SGHRS and CDR2 YFSETQ. Deletions cut 4 bases from V and 0 bases from J, with 16 bases between. There are 16 residues in the CDR3. The CDR3 coding sequence is TGCGCCAGCAGCCCCAATATCGTCAGGAACCAAGAGACCCAGTACTTC. It specifies CASSPNIVRNQETQYF. The full variable domain, completed using reference TRBV5-1 and TRBJ2-5, is KAGVTQTPRYLIKTRGQQVTLSCSPISGHRSVSWYQQTPGQGLQFLFEYFSETQRNKGNFPGRFSGRQFSNSRSEMNVSTLELGDSALYLCASSPNIVRNQETQYFGPGTRLLVL.

CDR3 protein: CASSKSGGVERNEQYF. The CDR3 bases are TGTGCCAGCAGCAAATCAGGGGGCGTCGAAAGAAACGAGCAGTACTTC. The V and J genes are TRBV11-2 and TRBJ2-7; 8 bases are a match to TRBD1. Germline trimming cut 5 bases from V and 5 bases from J; bases unmatched to any gene: 14. The CDR3 contains 16 residues. The germline V gene has CDR1 SGHAT and CDR2 FQNNGV.

The rearrangement links TRBV9 to TRBJ2-5; 7 nucleotides agree with TRBD2. CDR1 SGDLS and CDR2 YYNGEE come from the germline V gene. The CDR3 is 14 residues long. V shed 0 bases, J shed 3 bases, and the junction held 2 bases outside the gene matches. The CDR3 reads CASSVGAGEETQYF. CDR3 DNA: TGTGCCAGCAGCGTAGGGGCGGGGGAAGAGACCCAGTACTTC.

This sequence joins TRBV7-2 and TRBJ1-5; TRBD1 might be the D (6 bases). Per the germline V gene, CDR1 is SGHTA and CDR2 is FQGNSA. The CDR3 contains 15 residues. Trimming took off 4 bases at V and 6 bases at J, with 16 bases between the two ends. CDR3 in DNA: TGTGCCAGCAGCTATAACGCAGGGGCGGGTCAGCCCCAGCATTTT. Translating gives CASSYNAGAGQPQHF.